These 28 T cell receptor beta chains originate from one sample sequenced in a study of T-cell reconstitution after alpha-beta-depleted transplantation in children. TCRbeta library construction was performed incorporating unique molecular identifiers. TCRdb passed the PCR reads through MiXCR, listing each CDR3 protein once. This sample has roughly 500,000 distinct CDR3 sequences, with approximately 12% found just once. Sequenced here: PBMCs from the stem cell graft donor, sampled from the stem cell graft. The origin of the receptors is a human donor who donated a stem cell graft to a child with combined immunodeficiency.

This clonotype was found a few times. This sequence joins TRBV19 and TRBJ1-1; 7 nucleotides align to TRBD1. The CDR3 loop spans 12 amino acids. Germline-derived CDR1 and CDR2 are LNHDA and SQIVND (reference sequence). The V gene end was trimmed by 6 bases and the J gene end by 11 bases; junction bases not matched to a gene: 9. Written as DNA, the CDR3 is TGTGCCAGTAGACAGGGGAAAAACTTGGCTTTCTTT. Translating it yields CASRQGKNLAFF.

This clonotype was detected a few times. The chain employs TRBV20-1 and TRBJ2-2; a weak D match, TRBD1 (5 bases). Trimming shortened V by 3 bases and J by 6 bases, and 8 bases separated the two germline ends. The CDR3 runs 12 residues. CDR1 and CDR2 (germline): DFQATT, SNEGSKA (reference sequence). The CDR3 DNA reads as TGCAGTGCTAGTCAGGGTGCCGGGGAGCTGTTTTTT. Translating gives CSASQGAGELFF.

The rearrangement links TRBV20-1 to TRBJ2-1; D possibly corresponds to TRBD2 (6 bases). Germline CDR1 is DFQATT and CDR2 is SNEGSKA (reference sequence). This CDR3 spans 15 amino acids. V dropped 3 bases and J dropped 7 bases, with 19 bases sitting between them. The CDR3 bases are TGCAGTGCTAGTGGCCGCGGGGCAGCCCCTAATGAGCAGTTCTTC. It translates to CSASGRGAAPNEQFF.

This sequence joins TRBV12-3 or TRBV12-4 and TRBJ2-1, with TRBD2 identical over 10 bases. The CDR3 is 16 amino acids. V lost 3 bases to trimming and J lost 8 bases; unmatched junction nucleotides: 10. CDR3 sequence (DNA): TGTGCCAGCAGTTTGAGGGAGCGGGGGGGCAGGGATGAGCAGTTCTTC. Translating it yields CASSLRERGGRDEQFF.

This clonotype occurred a few times. This sequence joins TRBV20-1 and TRBJ2-7, with TRBD2 identical over 7 bases. The trim removed 3 bases at V and 5 bases at J, leaving 10 bases unmatched. Germline V gives CDR1 DFQATT, CDR2 SNEGSKA (reference sequence). The CDR3 totals 14 residues. The CDR3 sequence: CSASPGLMPDEQYF. CDR3 DNA sequence: TGCAGTGCTAGTCCGGGACTAATGCCTGACGAGCAGTACTTC.

The chain combines TRBV15 with TRBJ2-1; D is unclear. Trimming took 3 bases from V and 6 from J, leaving 18 bases between them. Germline V lookup: CDR1 LNHNV, CDR2 YYDKDF (reference sequence). The CDR3 is made up of 16 amino acids. The CDR3 region is CATSRGWLAGVNEQFF. The CDR3 bases are TGTGCCACCAGCAGGGGGTGGTTAGCCGGAGTCAATGAGCAGTTCTTC.

This clonotype occurred many times. The J gene is TRBJ2-2, the V gene TRBV29-1; 9 nucleotides align to TRBD2. J lost 7 bases, V lost 4 bases, and 10 bases had no gene match. Germline V gene data show CDR1 as SQVTM and CDR2 as ANQGSEA. The CDR3 is made up of 15 amino acids. The CDR3 loop is CSVAVSGSWYGELFF. CDR3 nucleotides: TGCAGCGTTGCTGTTAGCGGGAGTTGGTACGGGGAGCTGTTTTTT.

This sequence joins TRBV11-2 and TRBJ2-1, with 10 bases lining up with TRBD2. CDR1 SGHAT and CDR2 FQNNGV come from the germline V gene. Trimming took 1 base from V and 0 from J; bases not matched to a gene: 6. This CDR3 is built from 18 residues. DNA of the CDR3: TGTGCCAGCAGCTTAGTCCCCCTAGCGGGGGTCTCCTACAATGAGCAGTTCTTC. Its translation: CASSLVPLAGVSYNEQFF.

The chain links TRBV28 to TRBJ1-5, with 8 bases fitting TRBD1. V lost 6 bases and J lost 3; bases outside the gene matches: 7. The CDR3 has 15 amino acids. CDR1 is MDHEN and CDR2 is SYDVKM in the germline V gene. The CDR3 sequence is CASSWRGQVNQPQHF. The CDR3 nucleotides are TGTGCCAGCAGCTGGAGGGGACAGGTCAATCAGCCCCAGCATTTT.

This clonotype occurred many times. The V and J genes are TRBV12-3 or TRBV12-4 and TRBJ2-3; TRBD2 is a possible D gene (5 bases). V lost 7 bases and J 3 bases, leaving 8 bases between the germline ends. This CDR3 contains 12 residues. Written as DNA, the CDR3 is TGTGCCAGCAAGGAGGTGACAGATACGCAGTATTTT. Protein sequence: CASKEVTDTQYF.

The CDR3 sequence is CASSLLDYYEQFF. CDR3 sequence (DNA): TGTGCCAGCAGTTTATTGGATTATTATGAGCAGTTCTTC. This sequence joins TRBV28 and TRBJ2-1; D is ambiguous. The V end was cut by 1 base, the J end by 8 bases, with 9 bases between. In germline, CDR1 is MDHEN, CDR2 SYDVKM. CDR3 length: 13 residues.

This clonotype was counted ten times or more. The CDR3 loop reads CASSLGKSYEQYF. CDR3 sequence (DNA): TGCGCCAGCAGCTTAGGTAAATCCTACGAGCAGTACTTC. This chain connects TRBV5-1 to TRBJ2-7; D remains unclear. The CDR3 spans 13 residues. Trimming left V 2 bases short and J 1 base short, with 7 bases between. CDR1 is SGHRS and CDR2 is YFSETQ in the germline V gene.

This clonotype was seen at least ten times. The chain carries TRBV6-5 and TRBJ2-7; TRBD2 matches at 13 bases. The CDR3 spans 16 residues. The trim removed 0 bases at V and 3 bases at J, leaving 2 bases unmatched. The germline CDR1 and CDR2 sequences are MNHEY and SVGAGI. CDR3 sequence: CASSYSRTSGSYEQYF. The CDR3 DNA reads TGTGCCAGCAGTTACTCCCGGACTAGCGGGAGCTACGAGCAGTACTTC.

The chain links TRBV13 to TRBJ2-1, with 7 bases matching TRBD1. The CDR3 length is 15 residues. V shed 5 bases and J 0 bases; nucleotides not matched to a gene: 4. CDR1 and CDR2 (germline): PRHDT, FYEKMQ (reference sequence). The CDR3 here is CASSDRASSYNEQFF. For the CDR3, the DNA is TGTGCCAGCAGCGACAGGGCGAGCTCCTACAATGAGCAGTTCTTC.

This chain joins TRBV6-5 and TRBJ2-7, with 7 nucleotides matching TRBD1. This CDR3 region has 17 residues. Germline values: CDR1 MNHEY, CDR2 SVGAGI. V lost 4 bases, J lost 4 bases, and 16 bases stayed unmatched. This CDR3 reads CASSSRPPDRAIYEQYF. Here the CDR3 DNA reads TGTGCCAGCAGTTCCCGCCCCCCAGACAGGGCCATTTACGAGCAGTACTTC.

This clonotype was seen more than once but under ten times. The J gene is TRBJ1-1, the V gene TRBV6-5, with 10 nucleotides matching TRBD1. Germline assignment: CDR1 MNHEY and CDR2 SVGAGI. The CDR3 totals 17 residues. V gave up 2 bases and J gave up 0 bases; unmatched junction bases: 6. CDR3 in DNA: TGTGCCAGCAGTTACCACATGACAGGGGGCATGAACACTGAAGCTTTCTTT. Amino acids: CASSYHMTGGMNTEAFF.

This clonotype has ten or more counts. This chain joins TRBV13 and TRBJ2-6, with 10 bases lining up with TRBD2. The CDR3 spans 18 residues. The germline V gene encodes CDR1 PRHDT and CDR2 FYEKMQ (reference sequence). The V segment lost 5 bases and the J segment 4 bases; nucleotides outside the gene matches: 11. CDR3 in amino acids: CASSRGLAIAGGANVLTF. CDR3 nucleotides: TGTGCCAGCAGCAGGGGACTAGCGATAGCAGGAGGGGCCAACGTCCTGACTTTC. The full variable domain, completed using reference TRBV13 and TRBJ2-6, is AAGVIQSPRHLIKEKRETATLKCYPIPRHDTVYWYQQGPGQDPQFLISFYEKMQSDKGSIPDRFSAQQFSDYHSELNMSSLELGDSALYFCASSRGLAIAGGANVLTFGAGSRLTVL.

The V gene is TRBV5-1, the J gene TRBJ2-7, with D maybe TRBD1 (6 bases). The V end was cut by 1 base, the J end by 0 bases, with 8 bases between. In germline, CDR1 is SGHRS, CDR2 YFSETQ. CDR3 length equals 14 residues. CDR3 sequence reads: CASSLPGDSYEQYF. CDR3 DNA sequence: TGCGCCAGCAGCTTGCCAGGGGACTCCTACGAGCAGTACTTC.

The genes are TRBV6-5 and TRBJ2-1, with TRBD2 matching over 8 bases. Unmatched junction bases numbered 5, after V lost 0 bases and J lost 4 bases. CDR1 is MNHEY and CDR2 is SVGAGI in the germline V gene. CDR3 length: 16 residues. For the CDR3, the DNA is TGTGCCAGCAGTTACTCTTTGCCTAGCGGGTACAATGAGCAGTTCTTC. Its protein is CASSYSLPSGYNEQFF.

The CDR3 region is CASSLERQIGTFF. As DNA, the CDR3 is TGTGCCAGCAGCTTAGAAAGGCAGATCGGGACTTTCTTT. The chain carries TRBV7-2 and TRBJ1-1; D is ambiguous. V was trimmed by 1 base and J by 12 bases, leaving 15 bases between them. This CDR3 has 13 residues. Per germline, CDR1 SGHTA and CDR2 FQGNSA.

This clonotype turned up a few times. The J gene is TRBJ2-7, the V gene TRBV7-2; D ambiguous. CDR3 size: 12 residues. The ends were cut back, 3 bases at V and 2 bases at J, with 5 bases in the middle. Germline lookup yields CDR1 SGHTA and CDR2 FQGNSA. This CDR3 is CASSFPTYEQYF. The CDR3 coding sequence is TGTGCCAGCAGCTTCCCCACCTACGAGCAGTACTTC.

In this sample, this clonotype turned up a few times. The chain links TRBV12-3 or TRBV12-4 to TRBJ1-5; D possibly corresponds to TRBD1 (5 bases). The CDR3 contains 14 residues. V lost 3 bases, J lost 7 bases, and 13 bases lay in between. The CDR3 region is CASSLGPGGQPQHF. The CDR3 coding sequence is TGTGCCAGCAGTTTGGGGCCTGGGGGACAGCCCCAGCATTTT.

This clonotype was counted only a few times. The chain carries TRBV20-1 and TRBJ1-3, with TRBD1 matching 10 bases. V was clipped by 6 bases and J by 6 bases; unmatched bases: 8. There are 14 residues in the CDR3. The germline CDR1 and CDR2 sequences are DFQATT and SNEGSKA (reference sequence). CDR3 protein: CSAPGTGVENTIYF. The DNA of the CDR3 is TGCAGTGCCCCCGGGACAGGGGTTGAAAACACCATATATTTT.

This clonotype was counted between two and nine times. The J gene is TRBJ1-1, the V gene TRBV5-6; D is uncertain. The V end was cut by 0 bases, the J end by 8 bases, with 8 bases between. The CDR3 has 12 amino acids. The germline V gene encodes CDR1 SGHDT and CDR2 YYEEEE. CDR3 DNA: TGTGCCAGCAGCTTGGCGGATATCGAAGCTTTCTTT. Residues: CASSLADIEAFF.

The rearrangement links TRBV27 to TRBJ2-1, with D possibly being TRBD2 (5 bases). Germline CDR1 MNHEY, CDR2 SMNVEV (reference sequence). Trimming cost V 4 bases and J 6 bases, with 7 bases left between them. The CDR3 covers 12 residues. CDR3 region: CASSWAGNEQFF. The CDR3 nucleotides read TGTGCCAGCAGTTGGGCGGGCAATGAGCAGTTCTTC.

A note on this clonotype: A read error may be the cause here, since a much bigger clone is one base away. Since the CDR3 does not end with the conserved phenylalanine or tryptophan, this likely comes from a read error. The chain links TRBV6-1 to TRBJ1-2; D remains unclear. Germline loops: CDR1 MNHNS, CDR2 SASEGT. This CDR3 region has 14 residues. With 6 bases removed from V and 6 bases from J, the gap between germline ends came to 17 bases. CDR3 DNA sequence: TGTGCCAGCAGGCCCGAGGGCGCTGTAAATGGCTACACCTAC. Translating it yields CASRPEGAVNGYTY.

The J gene is TRBJ2-5, the V gene TRBV7-2; D remains ambiguous. This CDR3 spans 14 amino acids. Germline CDR1 SGHTA, CDR2 FQGNSA. Trimming left V 1 base short and J 0 bases short, with 6 bases between. CDR3 coding DNA: TGTGCCAGCAGCTTAGGCCCCAACCAAGAGACCCAGTACTTC. It yields the protein CASSLGPNQETQYF.

There are a few counts of this clonotype. The chain links TRBV28 to TRBJ2-7; D is unresolved. Trimming removed 3 bases from V and 7 bases from J, with 10 bases in between. Germline CDR1 reads MDHEN; CDR2 reads SYDVKM. The CDR3 loop spans 12 amino acids. DNA for the CDR3: TGTGCCAGCAGTTTGCACCCACGGGAGCAGTACTTC. It codes for CASSLHPREQYF.